Following are 23 T cell receptor beta chains from one sample sequenced in a study of T-cell memory formation after mild COVID-19. TCRdb fed the 5' RACE reads into MiXCR, producing one record per CDR3 protein. The sample shows about 420,000 distinct CDR3 sequences, about a quarter of them seen only once. Specimen: PBMCs or a T cell subset sorted from them (not recorded which). The receptors shown here come from an adult woman who had mild COVID-19 (a few samples of this study predate the infection). Cell type and time point are not known.

The chain joins TRBV7-6 to TRBJ2-3; D tentatively reads TRBD1 or TRBD2 (6 bases each). In germline, CDR1 is SGHVS, CDR2 FNYEAQ. The CDR3 has 16 residues. V was pared by 5 bases and J by 1 base, with 16 bases between. In nucleotides, the CDR3 is TGTGCCAGCAGCGCCTACGGGGGCACCCGCACAGATACGCAGTATTTT. The encoded protein is CASSAYGGTRTDTQYF.

The chain uses TRBV24-1 and TRBJ2-7, with 7 bases that match TRBD1. The CDR3 extends over 14 amino acids. CDR1 and CDR2 from the germline V gene are KGHDR and SFDVKD. The V segment lost 4 bases and the J segment 1 base; nucleotides outside the gene matches: 3. CDR3 protein: CATSEGDSSYEQYF. CDR3 coding DNA: TGTGCCACCAGTGAAGGGGACAGTTCCTACGAGCAGTACTTC.

This chain connects TRBV10-3 to TRBJ2-7, with 9 nucleotides matching TRBD2. The V and J ends lost 2 bases and 0 bases, in that order; junction bases with no gene match: 17. Germline CDR1 is ENHRY and CDR2 is SYGVKD. The CDR3 is 20 residues long. The CDR3 spells CAISERGMGLAGVNSYEQYF. DNA for the CDR3: TGTGCCATCAGTGAGAGGGGCATGGGCTTAGCGGGGGTTAACTCCTACGAGCAGTACTTC.

The V call is TRBV7-2, the J call TRBJ1-2, with a possible D match to TRBD1 (6 bases). Per the germline V gene, CDR1 is SGHTA and CDR2 is FQGNSA. The germline V and J ends were trimmed by 5 bases and 8 bases, with 24 bases remaining between them. There are 16 residues in the CDR3. The DNA for the CDR3 is TGTGCCAGCAGCCCCTCGGGAAGCAGGACAGTGGGAGGCTACACCTTC. Its protein product is CASSPSGSRTVGGYTF.

The chain joins TRBV5-1 to TRBJ2-1, with TRBD1 identical over 7 bases. The germline CDR1 and CDR2 sequences are SGHRS and YFSETQ. V was pared by 0 bases and J by 5 bases, with 8 bases of the junction left unmatched. The CDR3 loop spans 16 amino acids. The CDR3 nucleotides read TGCGCCAGCAGCTTGGAATGGGGACAGTTCAACAATGAGCAGTTCTTC. Its protein product is CASSLEWGQFNNEQFF.

The chain combines TRBV4-1 with TRBJ2-5, with 10 nucleotides matching TRBD2. The CDR3 extends over 18 amino acids. CDR1 is MGHRA and CDR2 is YSYEKL in the germline V gene. With 1 base clipped from V and 4 bases from J, the junction kept 12 bases outside the gene matches. CDR3 DNA sequence: TGCGCCAGCAGCCAAGGGGGACAACTAGCGGGGTTCTCAGAGACCCAGTACTTC. It codes for CASSQGGQLAGFSETQYF.

The rearrangement uses TRBV20-1 and TRBJ2-1; 10 nucleotides line up with TRBD2. Trimming cost V 3 bases and J 6 bases; bases outside gene matches: 5. Germline lookup yields CDR1 DFQATT and CDR2 SNEGSKA (reference sequence). The CDR3 length is 14 residues. CDR3 loop: CSASGSGGINEQFF. CDR3 nucleotide sequence: TGCAGTGCTAGTGGTAGCGGGGGGATCAATGAGCAGTTCTTC.

This clonotype was counted many times. This rearrangement joins TRBV15 to TRBJ2-1; 9 bases fit TRBD2. This CDR3 contains 15 residues. The germline V gene has CDR1 LNHNV and CDR2 YYDKDF (reference sequence). V lost 2 bases to trimming and J lost 6 bases; unmatched junction nucleotides: 5. CDR3 DNA: TGTGCCACCAGCAGACTAGCGGGAAGAAGCAATGAGCAGTTCTTC. This sequence encodes CATSRLAGRSNEQFF.

This clonotype was observed a few times. The J gene is TRBJ2-2, the V gene TRBV4-2, with 10 bases identical to TRBD1. V dropped 4 bases and J dropped 1; count of bases not matched to a gene: 3. Per germline, CDR1 LGHNA and CDR2 YNFKEQ. The CDR3 loop spans 16 amino acids. The CDR3 is CASSPGQGGNTGELFF. For the CDR3, the DNA is TGTGCCAGCAGCCCTGGACAGGGGGGGAACACCGGGGAGCTGTTTTTT.

There are many counts of this clonotype. This chain uses TRBV25-1 with TRBJ2-7; D might be TRBD1 (6 bases). CDR3 length: 14 amino acids. Germline V gene lookup returns CDR1 MGHDK and CDR2 SYGVNS. The V and J ends lost 5 bases and 1 base respectively, with 12 bases between them. CDR3 region: CASSYRTASYEQYF. The DNA of the CDR3 is TGTGCCAGCAGTTACCGGACAGCTTCCTACGAGCAGTACTTC.

This clonotype turned up a few times. The J gene is TRBJ2-7, the V gene TRBV6-5; D is unresolved. Trimming cost V 8 bases and J 3 bases, with 11 bases left between them. This CDR3 has 12 amino acids. The germline gives CDR1 MNHEY, CDR2 SVGAGI. The CDR3 region is CASARSHYEQYF. CDR3 coding DNA: TGTGCCAGCGCTCGGTCCCACTACGAGCAGTACTTC.

CDR3 DNA sequence: TGCGCCAGCAGCGAATTGGGACAGGGGAACACAGATACGCAGTATTTT. This sequence encodes CASSELGQGNTDTQYF. The rearrangement joins TRBV5-1 to TRBJ2-3; 10 nucleotides agree with TRBD1. Losses at the gene ends were 4 bases for V and 2 bases for J; bases not matched to a gene: 7. This CDR3 spans 16 amino acids. The germline V gene encodes CDR1 SGHRS and CDR2 YFSETQ.

This clonotype was counted between two and nine times. The J gene is TRBJ2-1, the V gene TRBV29-1, with 7 bases lining up with TRBD2. The trim removed 1 base at V and 8 bases at J, leaving 2 bases unmatched. The CDR3 runs 12 residues. CDR1 is SQVTM and CDR2 is ANQGSEA in the germline V gene. This chain's CDR3 is CSVEGGRDEQFF. The CDR3 DNA follows: TGCAGCGTTGAAGGGGGGAGGGATGAGCAGTTCTTC.

This clonotype has a single count. V usage is TRBV7-8 and J usage is TRBJ1-6, with no clear D. Germline V gene lookup returns CDR1 SGHVS and CDR2 FQNEAQ. Trimming cost V 1 base and J 7 bases, with 17 bases left between them. This CDR3 contains 17 residues. The CDR3 spells CASSLERTGRENSPLHF. In DNA, the CDR3 is TGTGCCAGCAGCTTAGAGCGGACGGGGAGGGAAAATTCACCCCTCCACTTT.

This clonotype was observed a handful of times. The rearrangement uses TRBV6-1 and TRBJ1-1; 9 bases are shared with TRBD1. The CDR3 is 14 residues long. Germline V gene data show CDR1 as MNHNS and CDR2 as SASEGT. Trimming at V came to 4 bases and at J to 4 bases, leaving 4 bases not matched to a gene. The CDR3 bases are TGTGCCAGCAGTGCCGGACAGGGGTTCACTGAAGCTTTCTTT. Translation gives CASSAGQGFTEAFF.

The sample holds a few counts of this clonotype. The J gene is TRBJ2-3, the V gene TRBV5-6; a weak D match, TRBD2 (5 bases). This CDR3 contains 15 residues. V lost 1 base and J 1 base, leaving 10 bases between the germline ends. Per the germline V gene, CDR1 is SGHDT and CDR2 is YYEEEE. The DNA for the CDR3 is TGTGCCAGCAGCTTGAGGTTGAGGGGCACAGATACGCAGTATTTT. This encodes CASSLRLRGTDTQYF.

The chain has TRBV5-1 and TRBJ2-5, with a possible D match to TRBD2 (5 bases). CDR3 length: 13 residues. With 2 bases removed from V and 7 bases from J, the gap between germline ends came to 12 bases. Per the germline V gene, CDR1 is SGHRS and CDR2 is YFSETQ. The CDR3 is CASSLSTEGTQYF. The DNA for the CDR3 is TGCGCCAGCAGCTTATCGACCGAGGGGACCCAGTACTTC.

The chain joins TRBV5-1 to TRBJ1-2; possible D gene TRBD1, 5 bases. V lost 4 bases and J lost 8, with 15 bases in between. The CDR3 is made up of 13 amino acids. The germline CDR1 and CDR2 sequences are SGHRS and YFSETQ. The CDR3 DNA sequence: TGCGCCAGCAGCCCCTTGGGGCGCCCCGGCTACACCTTC. Encoded protein: CASSPLGRPGYTF.

This clonotype was counted once. The rearrangement uses TRBV6-1 and TRBJ2-5, with D possibly TRBD1 on 6 matching bases. The CDR3 contains 13 residues. Germline V gives CDR1 MNHNS, CDR2 SASEGT. Trimming pared 6 bases from V and 5 bases from J, leaving 13 bases between. DNA for the CDR3: TGTGCCAGCAGAGAACAGGGCCGGGAGACCCAGTACTTC. Amino acids: CASREQGRETQYF.

In this sample, this clonotype turned up a few times. The CDR3 loop reads CATSESYEQYF. The CDR3 DNA sequence: TGTGCCACCAGTGAGTCCTACGAGCAGTACTTC. V is TRBV24-1 and J is TRBJ2-7; D is unresolved. Trimming left V 4 bases short and J 1 base short, with 1 base between. Germline lookup yields CDR1 KGHDR and CDR2 SFDVKD. The CDR3 consists of 11 residues.

In this sample, this clonotype turned up a few times. J is TRBJ1-2 and V is TRBV5-1; D is undetermined. Germline CDR1 is SGHRS and CDR2 is YFSETQ. This CDR3 has 17 amino acids. Trimming took 1 base from V and 5 from J, leaving 21 bases between them. For the CDR3, the DNA is TGCGCCAGCAGCTTGATTCCTACCGGGTCCGTACGATATGGCTACACCTTC. This translates into CASSLIPTGSVRYGYTF.

The chain links TRBV5-1 to TRBJ2-7, with a weak D call TRBD2 (5 bases). Germline CDR1 is SGHRS and CDR2 is YFSETQ. Between the trimmed V and J ends, which lost 6 bases and 9 bases, there was a span of 19 bases. The CDR3 has 13 residues. Written as DNA, the CDR3 is TGCGCCAGCAATGGCGGATTAAGCGGCTGGCAGTACTTC. This encodes CASNGGLSGWQYF.

This sequence joins TRBV12-3 or TRBV12-4 and TRBJ2-7; 8 bases match TRBD1. V shed 3 bases, J shed 7 bases, and the junction held 8 bases outside the gene matches. This CDR3 is 14 amino acids long. The CDR3 protein is CASSLSQGAREQYF. Here the CDR3 DNA reads TGTGCCAGCAGTTTGTCCCAGGGGGCGCGGGAGCAGTACTTC.